Listed below are T cell receptor beta chains from one sample, sequenced in a study of blood T cell repertoires in COVID-19. Profiled with immunoSEQ multiplex PCR; TCRdb holds only in-frame clones, not every one. The top ten hold less than 9% of the sample, which has about 68,000 clones, roughly 88% seen once. The specimen sequenced was peripheral blood. These receptors all come from a young man with acute or convalescent COVID-19. CDR3s include the opening cysteine and the closing phenylalanine or tryptophan. A D gene is named only where the DNA matches it firmly. Some rows mark clone size as missing; the rest say once, few, many or name a class of expanded clone.

cdr3_nt cdr3_aa j_call clone_size d_call v_call
TGTGCCAGCAGCTTTTCCCGGGACTCGGGGGGCTCCGGGGAGCTGTTTTTT CASSFSRDSGGSGELFF TRBJ2-2 NA NA TRBV7-2
TGTGCCAGCAGCTTAGCGGGGCGTGAGCGCGAGCAGTACTTC CASSLAGREREQYF TRBJ2-7 NA NA TRBV7-8
TGTGCCAGCAGACATGGGCTAGCGGGTTACAATGAGCAGTTCTTC CASRHGLAGYNEQFF TRBJ2-1 once TRBD2 TRBV7-9
TGTGCCAGCAGCATTTGGGCAGGTGAAGCTTTCTTT CASSIWAGEAFF TRBJ1-1 NA NA TRBV7-9
TGTGCCAGCGTCCGAGCAGGGGCTACCGGGGAGCTGTTTTTT CASVRAGATGELFF TRBJ2-2 NA NA TRBV7-9
TGTGCCAGCAGCCATAACAGGAATAACTATGGCTACACCTTC CASSHNRNNYGYTF TRBJ1-2 NA NA TRBV3-1/TRBV3-2
TGTGCCAGCAGCCGCCCTCTAGACGTCTACGAGCAGTACTTC CASSRPLDVYEQYF TRBJ2-7 NA NA TRBV6-2/TRBV6-3
TGTGCCAGCAGATTAACAGGGGGAGCCGGGGAGCTGTTTTTT CASRLTGGAGELFF TRBJ2-2 NA TRBD1 TRBV7-3
TGTGCCAGCAGCCTGGCGGACAGGGATGGTTCACCCCTCCACTTT CASSLADRDGSPLHF TRBJ1-6 NA TRBD1 TRBV3-1/TRBV3-2
TGTGCCAGCAGTAGAGATAGCACAGATACGCAGTATTTT CASSRDSTDTQYF TRBJ2-3 NA NA TRBV6-5
TGTGCCTGGAGTGCTTCTGAGAATCAGCCCCAGCATTTT CAWSASENQPQHF TRBJ1-5 few NA TRBV30
TGTGCCAGCAGGCGGGACTCGCCGTGGCTCTTC CASRRDSPWLF TRBJ2-1 NA NA TRBV5-8
TGTGCCAGCAGCCTTGGTTCTGGGGCTAATTCACCCCTCCACTTT CASSLGSGANSPLHF TRBJ1-6 NA NA TRBV7-8
TGCGCCACCCTACAGGGGGCCTCCACTGAAGCTTTCTTT CATLQGASTEAFF TRBJ1-1 NA TRBD1 TRBV10-2
TGTGCCAGCAGCCTTGAGTGGGGCTACACCTTC CASSLEWGYTF TRBJ1-2 NA NA TRBV4-2
TGCAGCGTTGTACAGGGAGCCTACGAGCAGTACTTC CSVVQGAYEQYF TRBJ2-7 NA NA TRBV29-1
TGCAGTGCTAGTGATAGCGGGAGGCTTTACAATGAGCAGTTCTTC CSASDSGRLYNEQFF TRBJ2-1 NA TRBD2 TRBV20-1
TGTGCCAGCAGCCCAAAGTATAGCGGGAGTTATCTATCCTACGAGCAGTACTTC CASSPKYSGSYLSYEQYF TRBJ2-7 NA TRBD2 TRBV3-1/TRBV3-2
TGTGCCAGCAGCGGCGGGACAGGGGTTGCCGAGCAGTACTTC CASSGGTGVAEQYF TRBJ2-7 NA TRBD1 TRBV7-6
TGTGCCAGCAGCGTTAGCGGGAGGAACACCGGGGAGCTGTTTTTT CASSVSGRNTGELFF TRBJ2-2 NA TRBD2 TRBV11-2
TGTGCCAGCAGTTCCCCGTCGGGGGTCCAAGAGACCCAGTACTTC CASSSPSGVQETQYF TRBJ2-5 NA NA TRBV28
TGCAGCGTTGCTTTCCGACAGATGAACACTGAAGCTTTCTTT CSVAFRQMNTEAFF TRBJ1-1 few NA TRBV29-1
TGTGCCAGCAGGACAAGCGGCTCTGGTGAGCAGTTCTTC CASRTSGSGEQFF TRBJ2-1 once NA TRBV7-9
TGTGCCAGCAGCTTGCTAACAGGGGGCGTGGGATCGAACACTGAAGCTTTCTTT CASSLLTGGVGSNTEAFF TRBJ1-1 NA TRBD1 TRBV7-8
TGTGCCAGTAATCCTAGCGGGAGGTATGAGCAGTTCTTC CASNPSGRYEQFF TRBJ2-1 NA TRBD2 TRBV19
TGTGCCAGCAGCTTAGAGGGAGACTCTGGGGCCAACGTCCTGACTTTC CASSLEGDSGANVLTF TRBJ2-6 NA NA TRBV7-9
TGTGCCTGGAAGGGTAGCGGGAGATCAGGGTACCAAGAGACCCAGTACTTC CAWKGSGRSGYQETQYF TRBJ2-5 NA TRBD2 TRBV30
TGCGCCAGCAGCCAAGTGGGTCTTAACGCCGGGAATGAGCAGTTCTTC CASSQVGLNAGNEQFF TRBJ2-1 NA NA TRBV4-1
TGTGCCAGCAGTGAGGGGGGGAGGGCCGTTCTGTTTTTT CASSEGGRAVLFF TRBJ1-4 NA NA TRBV6-1
TGTGCCTGGTGCAGGGGGACTAGTTCCCCCGAGCAGTACTTC CAWCRGTSSPEQYF TRBJ2-7 once NA TRBV30
TGTGCCAGCAGTGAAGGCGCAGGGGGCTCGGAGACCCAGTACTTC CASSEGAGGSETQYF TRBJ2-5 once TRBD1 TRBV6-1
TGTGCCAGTAAGAAAGAGGTAACCGCCTACGAGCAGTACTTC CASKKEVTAYEQYF TRBJ2-7 NA NA TRBV19
TGTGCCAGCAGTCCGACTAGGCACTACGAGCAGTACTTC CASSPTRHYEQYF TRBJ2-7 NA NA TRBV28
TGTGCCAGCAGTGCCCCGGGGCGGGGGATCACTGAAGCTTTCTTT CASSAPGRGITEAFF TRBJ1-1 NA NA TRBV27
TGTGCCAGGCAGATCGGGACTAGCGGGAACGATGAGCAGTTCTTC CARQIGTSGNDEQFF TRBJ2-1 NA TRBD2 TRBV7-9
TGCGCCAGCAGCTTGTCCAGGGAAGATACGCAGTATTTT CASSLSREDTQYF TRBJ2-3 NA NA TRBV5-1
TGTGCCAGCAGTCCCCCCCGACAGGCGGCCAAAAACATTCAGTACTTC CASSPPRQAAKNIQYF TRBJ2-4 NA NA TRBV28
TGTGCCAGCAGTTTAGGAGCAAGGCAGCCCCAGCATTTT CASSLGARQPQHF TRBJ1-5 NA NA TRBV28
TGCGCCAGCAGCCAATCCGGGACAGGTTACGAGCAGTACTTC CASSQSGTGYEQYF TRBJ2-7 NA TRBD1 TRBV4-1